This T cell receptor (beta chain) comes out of a study of T cell responses to AZD1222 COVID-19 vaccine. CDR3 size: 15 residues. CDR1 and CDR2 from the germline V gene are SGHNT and YYREEE (reference sequence). The V end lost 1 base, the J end lost 6 bases, and 11 bases lay between the germline ends. Some clones are missing from TCRdb's copy, which holds only in-frame ones; the method was immunoSEQ multiplex PCR. The data contain just under 150,000 clones, about 86% of them seen just once; the ten biggest clones take up over 4.5%. This clonotype was sampled from an adult who received the AZD1222 COVID-19 vaccine. Sample: peripheral blood, taken 28 days after the second AZD1222 dose. This chain links TRBV5-4 with TRBJ1-6, with D hard to call. CDR3 nucleotide sequence: TGTGCCAGCAGCTTGAAGGCAGAAGGTAATTCACCCCTCCACTTT. As protein: CASSLKAEGNSPLHF.